The 5 T cell receptor beta chains below all came from one sample that was sequenced in a study of metastatic and nonmetastatic thyroid tumors (dated by TCRdb to about 2020). Libraries were constructed by PCR. Sequencing used an Illumina HiSeq 4000. TCRdb ran its own pipeline on the public reads, namely fastp trimming at Q25 and MiXCR clone calling, and kept in-frame beta chains. The sample yields 64,000 or so clones; about 16% were counted once. Around 9% of the sample is held by the ten biggest clonotypes. No patient had received any treatment before thyroid surgery. The specimen sequenced was blood. Source of these receptors: a male donor with papillary thyroid cancer or a benign thyroid nodule (not recorded which). Some clones in this sample may be carry-over from other donors' samples.

This clone appeared a few times. This chain links TRBV2 with TRBJ1-6; no definite D call. The CDR3 is 15 amino acids. Germline V gene sequence: CDR1 SNHLY, CDR2 FYNNEI. With 1 base removed from V and 9 bases from J, the gap between germline ends came to 13 bases. DNA of the CDR3: TGTGCCAGCAGTGAAGGAGGCGCTAGGGTTTCACCCCTCCACTTT. Its translation is CASSEGGARVSPLHF.

Comments on this clone: This may be a read error: a much more frequent sequence differs by one nucleotide. The chain couples TRBV20-1 to TRBJ2-7, with 9 bases matching TRBD1. CDR1 DFQATT and CDR2 SNEGSKA come from the germline V gene (reference sequence). V was pared by 6 bases and J by 0 bases, with 3 bases of the junction left unmatched. This CDR3 spans 13 amino acids. CDR3 residues: CSAWTGDSYEQYF. In nucleotides, the CDR3 is TGCAGTGCCTGGACAGGGGACTCCTACGAGCAGTACTTC.

The table lists this clone with many counts. The J gene is TRBJ2-7, the V gene TRBV6-1; 7 bases fit TRBD2. V shed 8 bases and J 2 bases; nucleotides not matched to a gene: 6. The CDR3 length is 13 residues. CDR1 and CDR2 from the germline V gene are MNHNS and SASEGT. The CDR3 DNA follows: TGTGCCAGCGGGGGGGTCGGGACCTACGAGCAGTACTTC. The encoded protein is CASGGVGTYEQYF.

In its sample, this clone was seen many times. The germline gene is not matched at one end of the junction; a read error may be the cause. This sample includes further DNA sequences coding for the same CDR3. The chain joins TRBV6-1 to TRBJ1-4; 7 bases match TRBD1. CDR1 and CDR2 from the germline V gene are MNHNS and SASEGT. The CDR3 runs to 15 residues. The CDR3 nucleotides read TGTGCCAGCAGCGAAGCCCCGGAACAGGGGAAAAAACTGTTTTTT. Amino acids: CASSEAPEQGKKLFF.

This clone was counted many times. The chain joins TRBV6-1 to TRBJ1-5; no firm D call. V shed 6 bases and J shed 1 base, with 19 bases lying between them. Germline V lookup: CDR1 MNHNS, CDR2 SASEGT. This CDR3 region has 17 residues. DNA for the CDR3: TGTGCCAGCAGAGCCCTGGTGGGGTCTATGAGCAATCAGCCCCAGCATTTT. Protein product: CASRALVGSMSNQPQHF.